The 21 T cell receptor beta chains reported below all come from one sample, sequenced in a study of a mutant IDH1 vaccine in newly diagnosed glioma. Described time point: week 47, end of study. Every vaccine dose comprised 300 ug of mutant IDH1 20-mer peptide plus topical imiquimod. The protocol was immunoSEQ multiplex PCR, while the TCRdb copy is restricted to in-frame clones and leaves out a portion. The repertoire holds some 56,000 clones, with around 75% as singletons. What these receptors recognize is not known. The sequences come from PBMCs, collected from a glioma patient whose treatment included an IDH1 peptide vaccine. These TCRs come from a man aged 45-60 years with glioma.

The CDR3 region has the DNA TGCAGCGTTTACTCCTATGGCTACACCTTC. Amino acid sequence: CSVYSYGYTF. The chain uses TRBV29-1 and TRBJ1-2; D unclear. The CDR3 contains 10 residues. V dropped 5 bases and J dropped 4 bases, with 5 bases sitting between them. Germline V gene lookup returns CDR1 SQVTM and CDR2 ANQGSEA.

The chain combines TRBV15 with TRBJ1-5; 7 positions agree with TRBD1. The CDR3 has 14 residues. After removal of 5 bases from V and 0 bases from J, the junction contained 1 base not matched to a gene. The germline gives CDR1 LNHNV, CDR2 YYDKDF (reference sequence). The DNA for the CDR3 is TGTGCCACCAGCGGGACAGATAGCAATCAGCCCCAGCATTTT. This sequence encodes CATSGTDSNQPQHF.

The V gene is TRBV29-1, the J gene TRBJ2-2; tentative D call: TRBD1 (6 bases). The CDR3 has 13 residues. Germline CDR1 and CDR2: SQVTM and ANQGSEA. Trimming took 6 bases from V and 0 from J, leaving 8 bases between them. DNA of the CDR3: TGCAGCGTCCGGACAGCGAACACCGGGGAGCTGTTTTTT. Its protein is CSVRTANTGELFF.

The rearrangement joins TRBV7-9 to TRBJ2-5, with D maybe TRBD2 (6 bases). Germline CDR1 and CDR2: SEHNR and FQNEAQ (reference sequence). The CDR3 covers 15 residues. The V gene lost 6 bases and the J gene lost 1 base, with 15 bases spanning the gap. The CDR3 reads CASSPKRRVQETQYF. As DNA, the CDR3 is TGTGCCAGCAGTCCAAAGAGGAGGGTCCAAGAGACCCAGTACTTC.

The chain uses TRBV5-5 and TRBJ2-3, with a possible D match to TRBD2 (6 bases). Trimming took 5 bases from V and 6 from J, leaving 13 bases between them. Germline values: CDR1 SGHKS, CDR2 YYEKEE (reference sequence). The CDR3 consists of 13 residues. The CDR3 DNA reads TGTGCCAGCAGTCCAACGGGGGAGGATACGCAGTATTTT. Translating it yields CASSPTGEDTQYF.

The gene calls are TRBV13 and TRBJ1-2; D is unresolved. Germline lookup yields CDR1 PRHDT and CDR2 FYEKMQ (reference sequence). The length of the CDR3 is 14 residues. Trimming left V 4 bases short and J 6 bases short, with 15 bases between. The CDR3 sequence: CASSSRTGADGYTF. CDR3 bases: TGTGCCAGCAGCTCTCGGACGGGAGCGGATGGCTACACCTTC.

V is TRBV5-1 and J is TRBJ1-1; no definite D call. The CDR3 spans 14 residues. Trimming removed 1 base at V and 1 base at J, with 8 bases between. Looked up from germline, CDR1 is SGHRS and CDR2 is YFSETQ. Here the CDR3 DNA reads TGCGCCAGCAGCTTGATGCAGACGAACACTGAAGCTTTCTTT. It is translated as CASSLMQTNTEAFF. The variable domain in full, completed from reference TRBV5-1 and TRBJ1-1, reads KAGVTQTPRYLIKTRGQQVTLSCSPISGHRSVSWYQQTPGQGLQFLFEYFSETQRNKGNFPGRFSGRQFSNSRSEMNVSTLELGDSALYLCASSLMQTNTEAFFGQGTRLTVV.

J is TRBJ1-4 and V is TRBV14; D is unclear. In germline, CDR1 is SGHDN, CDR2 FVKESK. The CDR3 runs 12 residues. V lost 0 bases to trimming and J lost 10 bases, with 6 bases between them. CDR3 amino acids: CASSQERRKLFF. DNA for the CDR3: TGTGCCAGCAGCCAAGAGAGAAGAAAACTGTTTTTT.

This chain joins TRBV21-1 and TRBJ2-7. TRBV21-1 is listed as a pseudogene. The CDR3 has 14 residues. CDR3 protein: CASSKPRITYEQYF. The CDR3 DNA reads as TGTGCCAGCAGCAAACCACGGATTACCTACGAGCAGTACTTC.

The DNA for the CDR3 is TGTGCCAGCAGCACAACAGGTTCTAATCAGCCCCAGCATTTT. Residues: CASSTTGSNQPQHF. The V call is TRBV7-9, the J call TRBJ1-5; D perhaps matches TRBD1 (5 bases). Trimming cost V 5 bases and J 4 bases, with 12 bases left between them. The CDR3 is 14 residues long. Germline loops: CDR1 SEHNR, CDR2 FQNEAQ (reference sequence).

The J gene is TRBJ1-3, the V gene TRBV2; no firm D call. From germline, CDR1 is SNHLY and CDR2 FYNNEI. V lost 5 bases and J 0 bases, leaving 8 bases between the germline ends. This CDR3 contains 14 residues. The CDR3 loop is CASSSQNSGNTIYF. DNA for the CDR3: TGTGCCAGCAGTTCCCAGAACTCTGGAAACACCATATATTTT.

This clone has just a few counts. The CDR3 DNA sequence: TGTGCCAGCAGCTTAGATCGACAGCCCCAGCATTTT. It specifies CASSLDRQPQHF. The chain joins TRBV7-9 to TRBJ1-5; D not certain. The germline V gene has CDR1 SEHNR and CDR2 FQNEAQ (reference sequence). V dropped 1 base and J dropped 7 bases, with 5 bases sitting between them. This CDR3 comprises 12 residues.

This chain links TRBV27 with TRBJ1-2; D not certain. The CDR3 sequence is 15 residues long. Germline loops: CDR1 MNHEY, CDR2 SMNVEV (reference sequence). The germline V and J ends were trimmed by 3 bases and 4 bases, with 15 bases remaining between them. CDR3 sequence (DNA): TGTGCCAGCAGTTTCCGAGGGCCTGCTGCCTATGGCTACACCTTC. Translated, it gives CASSFRGPAAYGYTF.

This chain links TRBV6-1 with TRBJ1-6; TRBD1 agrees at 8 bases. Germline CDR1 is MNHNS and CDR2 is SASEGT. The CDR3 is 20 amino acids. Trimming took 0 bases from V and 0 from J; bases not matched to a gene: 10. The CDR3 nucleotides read TGTGCCAGCAGTGAAGCTCCGGCACGGACAGGGAGCTCCTATAATTCACCCCTCCACTTT. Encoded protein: CASSEAPARTGSSYNSPLHF.

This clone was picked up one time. For the CDR3, the DNA is TGTGCCAGCCCTGGACAGGGGGGCTACGAGCAGTACTTC. As protein: CASPGQGGYEQYF. The rearrangement links TRBV27 to TRBJ2-7, with 10 bases identical to TRBD1. V dropped 8 bases and J dropped 3; count of bases not matched to a gene: 4. The CDR3 has 13 residues. Germline CDR1 MNHEY, CDR2 SMNVEV (reference sequence).

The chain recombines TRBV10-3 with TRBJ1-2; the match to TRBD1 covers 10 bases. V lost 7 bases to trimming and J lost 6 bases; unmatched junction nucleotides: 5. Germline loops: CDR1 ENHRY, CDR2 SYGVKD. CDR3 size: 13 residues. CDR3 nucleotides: TGTGCCATCACCCCGGACAGGGGGGATGGCTACACCTTC. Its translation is CAITPDRGDGYTF.

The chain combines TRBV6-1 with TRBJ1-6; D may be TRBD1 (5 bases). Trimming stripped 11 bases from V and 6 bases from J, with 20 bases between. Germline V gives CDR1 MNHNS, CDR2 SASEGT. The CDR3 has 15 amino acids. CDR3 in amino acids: CAGSRAGIGNSPLHF. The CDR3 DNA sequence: TGTGCCGGGAGCAGGGCTGGAATAGGTAATTCACCCCTCCACTTT.

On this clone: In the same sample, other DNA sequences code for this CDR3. CDR3 sequence (DNA): TGTGCCTGGAGTGTCGGTAGCAGCAATGAGCAGTTCTTC. Residues: CAWSVGSSNEQFF. The chain employs TRBV30 and TRBJ2-1; D not certain. Germline V gene data show CDR1 as GTSNPN and CDR2 as SVGIG (reference sequence). The CDR3 length is 13 residues. Trimming cost V 0 bases and J 6 bases, with 9 bases left between them.

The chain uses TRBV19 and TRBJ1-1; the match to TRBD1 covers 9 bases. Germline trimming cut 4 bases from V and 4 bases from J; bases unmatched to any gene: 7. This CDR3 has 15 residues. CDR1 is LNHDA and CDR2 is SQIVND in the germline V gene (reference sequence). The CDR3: CASSTLHRGLTEAFF. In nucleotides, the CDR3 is TGTGCCAGTAGTACACTACACAGGGGGCTCACTGAAGCTTTCTTT.

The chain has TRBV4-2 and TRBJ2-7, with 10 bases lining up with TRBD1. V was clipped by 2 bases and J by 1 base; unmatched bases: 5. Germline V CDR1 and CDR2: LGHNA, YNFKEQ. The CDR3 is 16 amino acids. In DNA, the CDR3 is TGTGCCAGCAGCCAATGGGGACAGGGGTCTTCCTACGAGCAGTACTTC. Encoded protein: CASSQWGQGSSYEQYF.

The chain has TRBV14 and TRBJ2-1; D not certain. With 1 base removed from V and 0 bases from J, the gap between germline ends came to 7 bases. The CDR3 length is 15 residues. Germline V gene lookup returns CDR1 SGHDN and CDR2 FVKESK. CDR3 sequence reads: CASSQVLSSYNEQFF. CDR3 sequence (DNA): TGTGCCAGCAGCCAAGTACTAAGCTCCTACAATGAGCAGTTCTTC.